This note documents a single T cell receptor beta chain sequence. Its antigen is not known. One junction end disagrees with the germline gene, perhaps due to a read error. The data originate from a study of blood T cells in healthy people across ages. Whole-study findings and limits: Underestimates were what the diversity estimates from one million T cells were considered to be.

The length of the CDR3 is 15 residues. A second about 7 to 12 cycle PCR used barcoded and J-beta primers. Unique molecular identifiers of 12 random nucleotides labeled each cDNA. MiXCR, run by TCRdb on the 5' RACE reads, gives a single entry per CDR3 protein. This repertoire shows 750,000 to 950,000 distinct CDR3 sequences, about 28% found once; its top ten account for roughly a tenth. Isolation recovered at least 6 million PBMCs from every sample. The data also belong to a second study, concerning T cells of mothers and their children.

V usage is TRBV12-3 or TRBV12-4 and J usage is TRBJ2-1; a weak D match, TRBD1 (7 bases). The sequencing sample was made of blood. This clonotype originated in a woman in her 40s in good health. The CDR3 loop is CVSSEGGPQGNEQFF. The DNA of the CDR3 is TGTGTCAGCAGTGAGGGGGGCCCACAGGGGAATGAGCAGTTCTTC.